The next 16 T cell receptor beta chains were all read from a single sample in a study of identical twins. TCRdb used MiXCR to reprocess the 5' RACE reads, holding one entry per CDR3 protein. The data hold hundreds of thousands of distinct CDR3 sequences, with roughly 20% observed a single time. In addition, the sample was reused for a study of T cells expressing NK-cell markers.

The sequenced sample was PBMCs. The receptors shown here come from a woman younger than 35 in good health.

This chain connects TRBV20-1 to TRBJ2-1, with TRBD2 identical over 7 bases. Germline-derived CDR1 and CDR2 are DFQATT and SNEGSKA (reference sequence). V was clipped by 8 bases and J by 5 bases; unmatched bases: 12. This CDR3 contains 14 residues. CDR3 bases: TGCAGTACCCGGGACTACATTACCGACAATGAGCAGTTCTTC. Translation gives CSTRDYITDNEQFF.

This clonotype has a handful of counts. This chain uses TRBV10-3 with TRBJ2-5; D gene unclear. Germline loops: CDR1 ENHRY, CDR2 SYGVKD. V was shortened by 0 bases and J by 5 bases, with 4 bases between the two germline ends. The CDR3 consists of 12 residues. The chain's CDR3 is CAISESTETQYF. For the CDR3, the DNA is TGTGCCATCAGTGAGTCGACTGAGACCCAGTACTTC.

In this sample, this clonotype turned up a few times. The rearrangement uses TRBV5-5 and TRBJ2-1, with D unclear. The CDR3 is 14 residues long. Germline V gives CDR1 SGHKS, CDR2 YYEKEE (reference sequence). Trimming shortened V by 5 bases and J by 10 bases, and 19 bases separated the two germline ends. CDR3 amino acids: CASSSGPARDEQFF. DNA of the CDR3: TGTGCCAGCAGTTCCGGTCCAGCGCGTGACGAGCAGTTCTTC.

This clonotype has more than one count but fewer than ten. This chain links TRBV10-3 with TRBJ2-3, with 7 bases that match TRBD1. After removal of 11 bases from V and 0 bases from J, the junction contained 14 bases not matched to a gene. The CDR3 has 16 residues. Germline V gene lookup returns CDR1 ENHRY and CDR2 SYGVKD. The CDR3 sequence: CASTRRTGASTDTQYF. The CDR3 DNA follows: TGTGCCTCCACGAGACGTACAGGGGCCAGCACAGATACGCAGTATTTT.

There are a few counts of this clonotype. As DNA, the CDR3 is TGTGCCATCAGAGGCGGGGGGTTCACAGATACGCAGTATTTT. It yields the protein CAIRGGGFTDTQYF. The chain recombines TRBV10-3 with TRBJ2-3, with 8 bases aligning to TRBD2. The CDR3 sequence is 14 residues long. The germline V gene has CDR1 ENHRY and CDR2 SYGVKD. The V gene end was trimmed by 6 bases and the J gene end by 2 bases; junction bases not matched to a gene: 4.

This clonotype was seen a handful of times. The chain employs TRBV29-1 and TRBJ2-7, with TRBD1 as a possible D gene (6 bases). CDR3 length equals 13 residues. The germline gives CDR1 SQVTM, CDR2 ANQGSEA. V lost 1 base to trimming and J lost 5 bases, with 12 bases between them. Written as DNA, the CDR3 is TGCAGCGTTGAAGCCGTGGACAGAAACGAGCAGTACTTC. Its protein is CSVEAVDRNEQYF.

This clonotype has just a few counts. The rearrangement joins TRBV6-5 to TRBJ2-1; TRBD2 might be the D (5 bases). The germline V and J ends were trimmed by 6 bases and 7 bases, with 10 bases remaining between them. Germline V CDR1 and CDR2: MNHEY, SVGAGI. The CDR3 sequence is 12 residues long. CDR3 in DNA: TGTGCCAGCAGGAGCGGCCATAATGAGCAGTTCTTC. This sequence encodes CASRSGHNEQFF.

The rearrangement links TRBV2 to TRBJ2-1, with 13 bases identical to TRBD2. Germline CDR1 reads SNHLY; CDR2 reads FYNNEI. The junction had 7 bases not matched to a gene; V was cut back by 3 bases and J by 8 bases. The CDR3 length is 16 residues. The CDR3 DNA reads as TGTGCCAGCAGTGAGGGACTAGCGGGGAGGTTGGATGAGCAGTTCTTC. This translates into CASSEGLAGRLDEQFF. The whole variable domain, filled in from reference TRBV2 and TRBJ2-1, reads EPEVTQTPSHQVTQMGQEVILRCVPISNHLYFYWYRQILGQKVEFLVSFYNNEISEKSEIFDDQFSVERPDGSNFTLKIRSTKLEDSAMYFCASSEGLAGRLDEQFFGPGTRLTVL.

This clonotype appeared a few times. The CDR3 region is CASSLRLAEISYEQYF. CDR3 bases: TGTGCCAGCAGCCTCAGACTAGCGGAAATCTCCTACGAGCAGTACTTC. The chain couples TRBV3-1 to TRBJ2-7; 9 positions agree with TRBD2. With 4 bases clipped from V and 0 bases from J, the junction kept 7 bases outside the gene matches. Germline-derived CDR1 and CDR2 are LGHDT and YNNKEL (reference sequence). The CDR3 covers 16 residues.

This clonotype was counted once. The chain has TRBV24-1 and TRBJ2-2, with D unclear. V was pared by 4 bases and J by 6 bases, with 20 bases between. The CDR3 has 17 amino acids. Per the germline V gene, CDR1 is KGHDR and CDR2 is SFDVKD. Written as DNA, the CDR3 is TGTGCCACCAGTGAAAGCGTTAGCAAGGGTGGTCCCGGGGAGCTGTTTTTT. Translated, it gives CATSESVSKGGPGELFF.

J is TRBJ2-3 and V is TRBV19, with 8 positions matching TRBD1. V gave up 5 bases and J gave up 1 base; unmatched junction bases: 5. Germline loops: CDR1 LNHDA, CDR2 SQIVND (reference sequence). CDR3 length: 15 amino acids. Here the CDR3 reads CASSPWDRRTDTQYF. Written as DNA, the CDR3 is TGTGCCAGTAGTCCGTGGGACAGGCGCACAGATACGCAGTATTTT. Based on the CDR3 plus reference TRBV19 and TRBJ2-3, the full variable domain is DGGITQSPKYLFRKEGQNVTLSCEQNLNHDAMYWYRQDPGQGLRLIYYSQIVNDFQKGDIAEGYSVSREKKESFPLTVTSAQKNPTAFYLCASSPWDRRTDTQYFGPGTRLTVL.

This clonotype was observed a handful of times. J is TRBJ2-3 and V is TRBV20-1; D is ambiguous. CDR3 length equals 13 residues. Germline V gene sequence: CDR1 DFQATT, CDR2 SNEGSKA (reference sequence). Trimming cost V 0 bases and J 1 base, with 5 bases left between them. CDR3 amino acids: CSARDQGTDTQYF. In DNA, the CDR3 is TGCAGTGCTAGAGATCAGGGCACAGATACGCAGTATTTT.

The V gene is TRBV6-2 or TRBV6-3, the J gene TRBJ2-7; a possible D gene is TRBD2 (5 bases). Germline V gene data show CDR1 as MNHEY and CDR2 as SVGEGT. This CDR3 is 11 amino acids long. V lost 2 bases, J lost 9 bases, and 8 bases lay in between. The CDR3 protein is CASSYGLRQYF. CDR3 nucleotide sequence: TGTGCCAGCAGTTACGGACTGAGGCAGTACTTC.

The V gene is TRBV5-1, the J gene TRBJ2-2; TRBD1 agrees at 9 bases. V lost 4 bases, J lost 4 bases, and 5 bases stayed unmatched. The germline V gene has CDR1 SGHRS and CDR2 YFSETQ. This CDR3 is 15 amino acids long. This CDR3 reads CASSGTGLSTGELFF. For the CDR3, the DNA is TGCGCCAGCAGCGGGACAGGGTTGAGCACCGGGGAGCTGTTTTTT.

This chain connects TRBV6-1 to TRBJ2-2; possibly TRBD2 for D (6 bases). Trimming shortened V by 2 bases and J by 0 bases, and 7 bases separated the two germline ends. The V gene's germline CDR1 is MNHNS and CDR2 SASEGT. This CDR3 contains 15 residues. CDR3 coding DNA: TGTGCCAGCAGTGAACCGGGGGCGAACACCGGGGAGCTGTTTTTT. It specifies CASSEPGANTGELFF.

The chain carries TRBV12-3 or TRBV12-4 and TRBJ1-5; 9 nucleotides line up with TRBD1. Unmatched junction bases numbered 5, after V lost 4 bases and J lost 4 bases. The CDR3 has 15 residues. The CDR3 protein is CASSSGTGWNQPQHF. The CDR3 DNA reads TGTGCCAGCAGTTCAGGGACAGGGTGGAATCAGCCCCAGCATTTT.